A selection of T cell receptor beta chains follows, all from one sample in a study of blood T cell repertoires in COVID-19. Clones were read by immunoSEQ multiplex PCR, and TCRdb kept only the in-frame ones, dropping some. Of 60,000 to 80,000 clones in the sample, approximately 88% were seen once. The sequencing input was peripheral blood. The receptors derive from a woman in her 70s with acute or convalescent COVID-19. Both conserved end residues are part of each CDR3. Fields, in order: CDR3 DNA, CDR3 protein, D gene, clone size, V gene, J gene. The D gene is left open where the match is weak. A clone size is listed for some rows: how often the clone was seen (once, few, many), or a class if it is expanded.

DNA: TGCGCCAGCAGCCATCATCAGGGTAGCAATCAGCCCCAGCATTTT
CDR3: CASSHHQGSNQPQHF
D: NA
size: NA
V: TRBV4-3
J: TRBJ1-5

DNA: TGTGCCAGCAGTTATGAACAGGGGGGCCGGCAGTACTTC
CDR3: CASSYEQGGRQYF
D: TRBD1
size: NA
V: TRBV6-5
J: TRBJ2-7

DNA: TGTGCCAGCAGTCACGGACAGGGGCGAAGTTCACCCCTCCACTTT
CDR3: CASSHGQGRSSPLHF
D: TRBD1
size: NA
V: TRBV28
J: TRBJ1-6

DNA: TGTGCCAGCAGTTACGACAGGGGGCGAGATTCACCCCTCCACTTT
CDR3: CASSYDRGRDSPLHF
D: TRBD1
size: NA
V: TRBV5-4
J: TRBJ1-6

DNA: TGTGCCAGCAGTGAATATGGACTCCTAAATTCACCCCTCCACTTT
CDR3: CASSEYGLLNSPLHF
D: NA
size: NA
V: TRBV6-1
J: TRBJ1-6

DNA: TGTGCCACCAGCAGAGACCTCTCTGGAAACACCATATATTTT
CDR3: CATSRDLSGNTIYF
D: NA
size: NA
V: TRBV15
J: TRBJ1-3

DNA: TGTGCCAGCAGCTTAAGGGACAGACATCTAGCTTTCTTT
CDR3: CASSLRDRHLAFF
D: TRBD1
size: NA
V: TRBV5-5
J: TRBJ1-1

DNA: TGTGCCAGCAGTCGCCTAACAGGGGGGATCGGCACTGAAGCTTTCTTT
CDR3: CASSRLTGGIGTEAFF
D: TRBD1
size: NA
V: TRBV2
J: TRBJ1-1

DNA: TGTGCCAGCAGCCTCCAGGGGAGTAATTCACCCCTCCACTTT
CDR3: CASSLQGSNSPLHF
D: NA
size: NA
V: TRBV14
J: TRBJ1-6

DNA: TGTGCCTGGTCGGGACAGGCCAACACTGAAGCTTTCTTT
CDR3: CAWSGQANTEAFF
D: TRBD1
size: NA
V: TRBV30
J: TRBJ1-1

DNA: TGTGCCAGCAGTGAAGGGTGGGCTTCTATTTATGGCTACACCTTC
CDR3: CASSEGWASIYGYTF
D: NA
size: NA
V: TRBV6-1
J: TRBJ1-2

DNA: TGTGCCAGCAGCCCCCCGGGATTCGGTATTGAGCAGTTCTTC
CDR3: CASSPPGFGIEQFF
D: NA
size: NA
V: TRBV6-2/TRBV6-3
J: TRBJ2-1

DNA: TGTGCCTGGACCCCCCGGGGTCCACTCGTCCTGACTTTC
CDR3: CAWTPRGPLVLTF
D: NA
size: NA
V: TRBV30
J: TRBJ2-6

DNA: TGTGCCAGCAGTCGCGCCGGGACAGGGGGAGCCGAGCAGTACTTC
CDR3: CASSRAGTGGAEQYF
D: TRBD1
size: NA
V: TRBV28
J: TRBJ2-7

DNA: TGTGCCAGCGCAACCGGGACAGGGGGCCGTGAAAAACTGTTTTTT
CDR3: CASATGTGGREKLFF
D: TRBD1
size: few
V: TRBV18
J: TRBJ1-4

DNA: TGTGCCAGCACCTGGGGGGGACCCACTGAAGCTTTCTTT
CDR3: CASTWGGPTEAFF
D: NA
size: NA
V: TRBV12-3/TRBV12-4
J: TRBJ1-1

DNA: TGTGCCAGCAGCTTGAGAGCGGTCACAGATACGCAGTATTTT
CDR3: CASSLRAVTDTQYF
D: NA
size: NA
V: TRBV5-4
J: TRBJ2-3

DNA: TGTGCCAGCAGCGCCGGACAGAGCTATGGCTACACCTTC
CDR3: CASSAGQSYGYTF
D: NA
size: NA
V: TRBV7-9
J: TRBJ1-2

DNA: TGTGCCAGCAGTTTTCAGGGGAATCAGCCCCAGCATTTT
CDR3: CASSFQGNQPQHF
D: NA
size: NA
V: TRBV28
J: TRBJ1-5

DNA: TGCGCCAGCAGCTTGGACAGGGGAAAGAACTATGGCTACACCTTC
CDR3: CASSLDRGKNYGYTF
D: TRBD1
size: NA
V: TRBV5-1
J: TRBJ1-2

DNA: TGTGCCGGGGGACGAACAGCGGGCTCGGGCAATGAGCAGTTCTTC
CDR3: CAGGRTAGSGNEQFF
D: NA
size: NA
V: TRBV2
J: TRBJ2-1

DNA: TGTGCCACCAGCAGAGATCGAGGGACAGGGGCCTTCTCGTGGGGCTACACCTTC
CDR3: CATSRDRGTGAFSWGYTF
D: TRBD1
size: once
V: TRBV15
J: TRBJ1-2

DNA: TGCGCCAGCAGCTTGTCAGGGGGCTCTGGGGCCAACGTCCTGACTTTC
CDR3: CASSLSGGSGANVLTF
D: TRBD1
size: NA
V: TRBV5-1
J: TRBJ2-6

DNA: TGTGCCAGCAGTCGAGTACAGGGTGCAAGGAATTCACCCCTCCACTTT
CDR3: CASSRVQGARNSPLHF
D: NA
size: NA
V: TRBV4-2
J: TRBJ1-6

DNA: TGTGCCAGCGGGTTTGGGCAGGGCGGACAGCCCCAGCATTTT
CDR3: CASGFGQGGQPQHF
D: NA
size: NA
V: TRBV6-1
J: TRBJ1-5

DNA: TGTGCCAGCAGTTTATCTCGACAGCTTTTACATTATGGCTACACCTTC
CDR3: CASSLSRQLLHYGYTF
D: NA
size: NA
V: TRBV27
J: TRBJ1-2

DNA: TGTGCCAGTAGTCTCAGGGTGAACACTGAAGCTTTCTTT
CDR3: CASSLRVNTEAFF
D: NA
size: NA
V: TRBV19
J: TRBJ1-1

DNA: TGTGCCAGCAGCTTTCTCCAGCGGGAGGCATCTCGAGTCGAGCTGTTTTTT
CDR3: CASSFLQREASRVELFF
D: TRBD2
size: once
V: TRBV7-9
J: TRBJ2-2

DNA: TGCGCCAGCAGTCATTTCGACTGGAGCTCCTATAATTCACCCCTCCACTTT
CDR3: CASSHFDWSSYNSPLHF
D: NA
size: NA
V: TRBV23-1
J: TRBJ1-6

DNA: TGCGCCAGCAGCCTTATAACAGGGACCTATGGCTACACCTTC
CDR3: CASSLITGTYGYTF
D: NA
size: NA
V: TRBV5-1
J: TRBJ1-2

DNA: TGTGCCAGCAGTTTGCCGGCGGGGGCTGAAGCTTTCTTT
CDR3: CASSLPAGAEAFF
D: NA
size: NA
V: TRBV12-3/TRBV12-4
J: TRBJ1-1

DNA: TGTGCCAGCAGTTTAACAGGGAATCAGCCCCAGCATTTT
CDR3: CASSLTGNQPQHF
D: NA
size: NA
V: TRBV12-3/TRBV12-4
J: TRBJ1-5

DNA: TGTGCCAGTTCCCTTAGCGGGGGGTCTGTCGCCGACAATGAGCAGTTCTTC
CDR3: CASSLSGGSVADNEQFF
D: TRBD2
size: NA
V: TRBV9
J: TRBJ2-1

DNA: TGTGCCAGCAGCCTTCCTGCAGGGGCCCAAGAGACCCAGTACTTC
CDR3: CASSLPAGAQETQYF
D: NA
size: NA
V: TRBV3-1/TRBV3-2
J: TRBJ2-5

DNA: TGTGCCAGCAGTGACCCGGGACAGGGGATAAGCTACACCTTC
CDR3: CASSDPGQGISYTF
D: TRBD1
size: NA
V: TRBV28
J: TRBJ1-2

DNA: TGTGCCAGCAGCGTAGACCCCGGTGCAGGGGGGAGGTATGGCTACACCTTC
CDR3: CASSVDPGAGGRYGYTF
D: TRBD1
size: NA
V: TRBV9
J: TRBJ1-2

DNA: TGCGCCAGCAGCTTGAACAGGGGGAGAGCGACCGGGGAGCTGTTTTTT
CDR3: CASSLNRGRATGELFF
D: TRBD1
size: NA
V: TRBV5-1
J: TRBJ2-2